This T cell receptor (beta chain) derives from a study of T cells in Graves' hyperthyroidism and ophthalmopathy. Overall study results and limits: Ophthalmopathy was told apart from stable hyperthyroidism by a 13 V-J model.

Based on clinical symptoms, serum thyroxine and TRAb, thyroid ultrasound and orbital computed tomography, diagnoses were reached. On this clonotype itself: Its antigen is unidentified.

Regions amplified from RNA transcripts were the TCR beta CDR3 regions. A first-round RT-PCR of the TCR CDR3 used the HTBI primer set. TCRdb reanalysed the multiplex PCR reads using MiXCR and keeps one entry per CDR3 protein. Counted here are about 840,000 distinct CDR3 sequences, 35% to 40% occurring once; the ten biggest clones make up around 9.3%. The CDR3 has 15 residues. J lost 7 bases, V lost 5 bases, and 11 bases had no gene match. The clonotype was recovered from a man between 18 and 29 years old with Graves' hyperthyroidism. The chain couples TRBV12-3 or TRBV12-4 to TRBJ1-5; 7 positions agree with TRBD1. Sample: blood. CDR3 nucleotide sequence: TGTGCCAGCAGTACGGACAGGAGGGTTGGGCAGCCCCAGCATTTT. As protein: CASSTDRRVGQPQHF.